This T cell receptor (beta chain) was recorded in a study of T cells in Graves' hyperthyroidism and ophthalmopathy. At least ten counts were recorded for this clonotype. Antigen unknown. For Graves' hyperthyroidism to be stable, ophthalmopathy could not progress within 18 months. The hyperthyroidism was newly diagnosed and had lasted under 2 months; the patients were aged 18 to 65. Exclusions: uncontrolled infection, other autoimmune disease, pregnancy, lactation. Amplification of TCR beta CDR3 regions was performed using RNA transcripts as template. The HTBI primer set was used in a first-round RT-PCR of the TCR CDR3. TCRdb independently ran MiXCR on the multiplex PCR reads; one entry per CDR3 protein. The sample contains almost 600,000 distinct CDR3 sequences, 46% of which appear only once. The CDR3 extends over 17 amino acids. The germline CDR1 and CDR2 sequences are SGHVS and FNYEAQ. Trimming cost V 2 bases and J 5 bases; bases outside gene matches: 8.

Points from the study as a whole: Researchers report that a 13 V-J model separated ophthalmopathy from stable hyperthyroidism.

The V and J genes are TRBV7-6 and TRBJ1-6; TRBD1 aligns across 8 bases. Sequenced: peripheral blood or thyroid tissue (not recorded which). The TCR originated in a woman aged 18 to 35 with Graves' hyperthyroidism. This CDR3 reads CASSLYSGGSNNSPLHF. CDR3 nucleotides: TGTGCCAGCAGCTTATATTCAGGGGGCAGCAATAATTCACCCCTCCACTTT.